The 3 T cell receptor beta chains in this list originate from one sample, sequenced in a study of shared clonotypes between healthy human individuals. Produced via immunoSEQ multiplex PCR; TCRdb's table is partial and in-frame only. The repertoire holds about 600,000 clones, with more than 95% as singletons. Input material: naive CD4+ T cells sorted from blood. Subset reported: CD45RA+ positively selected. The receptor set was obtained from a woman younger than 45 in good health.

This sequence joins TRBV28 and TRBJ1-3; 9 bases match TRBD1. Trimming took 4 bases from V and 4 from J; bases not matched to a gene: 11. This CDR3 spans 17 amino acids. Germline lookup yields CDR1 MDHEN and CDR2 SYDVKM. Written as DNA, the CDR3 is TGTGCCAGCAGTTCACCGGGACAGGGTCTGGCGGGAAACACCATATATTTT. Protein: CASSSPGQGLAGNTIYF.

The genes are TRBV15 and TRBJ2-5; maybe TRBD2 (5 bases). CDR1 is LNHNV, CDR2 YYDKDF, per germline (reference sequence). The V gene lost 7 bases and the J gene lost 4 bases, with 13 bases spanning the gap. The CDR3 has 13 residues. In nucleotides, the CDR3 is TGTGCCACCACCCTCCGAGGGCTAGAGACCCAGTACTTC. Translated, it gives CATTLRGLETQYF.

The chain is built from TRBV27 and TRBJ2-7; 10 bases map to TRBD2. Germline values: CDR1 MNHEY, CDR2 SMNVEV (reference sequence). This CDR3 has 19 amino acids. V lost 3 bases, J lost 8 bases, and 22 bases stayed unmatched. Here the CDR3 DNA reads TGTGCCAGCAGTTTTAGTCAGCGGGAGGGGACAGCCGATACGATGAAGCAGTACTTC. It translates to CASSFSQREGTADTMKQYF.